A single sample gave rise to the 2 T cell receptor beta chains below, sequenced in a study of shared clonotypes between healthy human individuals. Libraries were prepared by immunoSEQ multiplex PCR; TCRdb keeps only in-frame clonotypes and omits some of them. The sample yields some 2,000,000 clones, approximately 96% seen once. The sample taken for sequencing was naive CD4+ T cells sorted from blood. Subset described: CD45RA+ positively selected. These receptors originate from a man between 18 and 29 years old in good health.

This clone is a singleton in its sample. The chain carries TRBV20-1 and TRBJ2-1, with TRBD1 matching 8 bases. The CDR3 consists of 11 residues. CDR1 is DFQATT and CDR2 is SNEGSKA in the germline V gene (reference sequence). The CDR3 region has the DNA TGCAGGGGGGACAGGTACAATGAGCAGTTCTTC. It yields the protein CRGDRYNEQFF.

The chain links TRBV6-1 to TRBJ1-2; D possibly corresponds to TRBD1 (6 bases). There are 15 residues in the CDR3. Germline CDR1 reads MNHNS; CDR2 reads SASEGT. V shed 7 bases and J shed 0 bases, with 15 bases lying between them. The chain's CDR3 is CASNLPRTANYGYTF. Written as DNA, the CDR3 is TGTGCCAGCAATCTCCCGCGGACAGCTAACTATGGCTACACCTTC.